The 18 T cell receptor beta chains reported below all come from one sample, sequenced in a study of monozygotic twins with inflammatory bowel disease. TCRdb reanalyzed the 5' RACE reads, giving one entry per CDR3 protein sequence and no DNA. The sample is made up of about 380,000 distinct CDR3 sequences, and the top ten hold just over 2.5% of it. The sequenced material came from blood. The receptors here all came from a human donor with ulcerative colitis or Crohn's disease, or a healthy co-twin of an affected twin (not recorded which).

The rearrangement uses TRBV4-1 and TRBJ2-1; TCRdb names TRBD2, which stays unverified in the absence of DNA. Germline values: CDR1 MGHRA, CDR2 YSYEKL. The CDR3 extends over 18 amino acids. CDR3 amino acids: CASSQEGPAGVSYNEQFF.

The chain has TRBV6-5 and TRBJ2-7; without DNA, the TCRdb call of TRBD1 cannot be checked. CDR1 and CDR2 (germline): MNHEY, SVGAGI. The CDR3 is 15 amino acids. CDR3 sequence reads: CASSYTGQSSYEQYF.

The V call is TRBV7-2, the J call TRBJ1-5; TCRdb reports TRBD1, a call that lacks DNA to check it against. Per the germline V gene, CDR1 is SGHTA and CDR2 is FQGNSA. This CDR3 has 14 amino acids. The CDR3 loop reads CASSLRDRGQPQHF.

The rearrangement uses TRBV12-3 or TRBV12-4 and TRBJ2-7; the TRBD1 assignment by TCRdb is unverifiable without DNA. The CDR3 contains 12 residues. The CDR3 is CASSSSGNEQYF.

The chain combines TRBV20-1 with TRBJ2-3; the D call from TCRdb, TRBD2, cannot be confirmed without DNA. Germline lookup yields CDR1 DFQATT and CDR2 SNEGSKA (reference sequence). This CDR3 contains 14 residues. The CDR3 sequence: CSAKPPLGTDTQYF.

The chain recombines TRBV9 with TRBJ1-3; the TCRdb call, TRBD1, lacks DNA for checking. Germline V CDR1 and CDR2: SGDLS, YYNGEE. The CDR3 spans 17 residues. Here the CDR3 reads CASSVEGGRNGGNTIYF.

This chain uses TRBV12-5 with TRBJ2-1; checking the TCRdb D call of TRBD2 is not possible without DNA. The CDR3 covers 13 residues. Germline assignment: CDR1 LGHNT and CDR2 FRNRAP. CDR3 sequence reads: CASGLAGYNEQFF.

V gene TRBV9 combines with J gene TRBJ2-2. Germline values: CDR1 SGDLS, CDR2 YYNGEE. The CDR3 has 13 amino acids. The CDR3 reads CASSVGGSGELFF.

The CDR3 protein is CASSYASPRIEAFF. V usage is TRBV6-2 or TRBV6-3 and J usage is TRBJ1-1. The CDR3 runs to 14 residues. In germline, CDR1 is MNHEY, CDR2 SVGEGT.

The genes are TRBV3-1 and TRBJ1-2; TCRdb selects TRBD1, and the lack of DNA leaves this call unchecked. The CDR3 is made up of 18 amino acids. Germline-derived CDR1 and CDR2 are LGHDT and YNNKEL (reference sequence). The CDR3 region is CASSQDEVRDSTNYGYTF.

The rearrangement joins TRBV3-1 to TRBJ2-2; TCRdb designates TRBD2, a call that cannot be tested without DNA. The germline gives CDR1 LGHDT, CDR2 YNNKEL (reference sequence). The CDR3 extends over 15 amino acids. The chain's CDR3 is CASSQGSGPVGELFF. Filled out from reference TRBV3-1 and TRBJ2-2, the complete variable domain reads DTAVSQTPKYLVTQMGNDKSIKCEQNLGHDTMYWYKQDSKKFLKIMFSYNNKELIINETVPNRFSPKSPDKAHLNLHINSLELGDSAVYFCASSQGSGPVGELFFGEGSRLTVL.

The V call is TRBV20-1, the J call TRBJ2-3; TCRdb's D call of TRBD1 is untestable without DNA. This CDR3 region has 13 residues. Germline assignment: CDR1 DFQATT and CDR2 SNEGSKA (reference sequence). The CDR3 reads CSAEDSHTDTQYF.

V usage is TRBV7-9 and J usage is TRBJ2-7; with no DNA, the TCRdb D assignment of TRBD1 cannot be verified. Germline CDR1 and CDR2: SEHNR and FQNEAQ (reference sequence). This CDR3 is built from 16 residues. This CDR3 reads CASSDSGGAAPYEQYF.

This chain connects TRBV5-6 to TRBJ2-1; the TRBD2 assignment by TCRdb is unverifiable without DNA. The CDR3 extends over 20 amino acids. Germline V CDR1 and CDR2: SGHDT, YYEEEE. CDR3 amino acids: CASSLPLSWRGGSTYNEQFF.

This sequence joins TRBV6-2 or TRBV6-3 and TRBJ1-6; TCRdb designates TRBD1, a call that cannot be tested without DNA. Germline CDR1 reads MNHEY; CDR2 reads SVGEGT. The CDR3 totals 15 residues. This CDR3 is CASSYGRQGSSPLHF.

V gene TRBV4-2 combines with J gene TRBJ2-1; TCRdb's D gene call, TRBD2, goes unchecked for lack of DNA. The length of the CDR3 is 15 residues. In germline, CDR1 is LGHNA, CDR2 YNFKEQ. CDR3 protein: CASSRTTSGDYEQFF.

The V gene is TRBV5-1, the J gene TRBJ1-1; the D call from TCRdb, TRBD1, cannot be confirmed without DNA. CDR1 is SGHRS, CDR2 YFSETQ, per germline. This CDR3 is 16 amino acids long. CDR3 region: CASSYSPDRGETEAFF.

This chain joins TRBV29-1 and TRBJ2-5; TCRdb's D call of TRBD1 is untestable without DNA. CDR1 is SQVTM and CDR2 is ANQGSEA in the germline V gene. This CDR3 spans 14 amino acids. CDR3 amino acids: CSVNRGALQETQYF.